This T cell receptor (beta chain) was captured in a study of blood T cell repertoires in COVID-19. Study-wide background: Samples came from the United States, Italy and Spain, spanning acute and convalescent COVID-19.

The CDR3 consists of 16 residues. V lost 5 bases and J lost 5; bases outside the gene matches: 11. Germline V gene lookup returns CDR1 MNHNY and CDR2 SVGAGI (reference sequence). In the original workflow: Nucleated cell counts were estimated from reference gene primer amplification. Data came from immunoSEQ multiplex PCR; TCRdb stores just in-frame clones and leaves some out. V and J calls plus clone size are reproduced from that table; the DNA served to infer D and trimming. The data show roughly 260,000 clones, roughly 84% seen once. The clonotype comes from a young woman with acute or convalescent COVID-19. Sequenced: peripheral blood. V is TRBV6-6 and J is TRBJ2-2; 7 bases agree with TRBD1. The CDR3: CASSLQGLVLTGELFF. The CDR3 region has the DNA TGTGCCAGCAGTCTACAGGGGTTGGTTTTGACCGGGGAGCTGTTTTTT.